Here is one TCR beta chain with its context. This record belongs to a study of blood T cell repertoires in COVID-19. About the research overall: Acute and convalescent COVID-19 samples came from the United States, Italy and Spain.

Germline CDR1 reads KGHSH; CDR2 reads LQKENI. The CDR3 runs to 19 residues. V lost 0 bases and J lost 0; bases outside the gene matches: 6. Sequenced by immunoSEQ multiplex PCR; TCRdb stores in-frame clones only, minus some. This table holds roughly 200,000 clones, 80% to 90% found once. This TCR came from a man younger than 40 who had recovered from COVID-19. Sequencing was done on a sample of PBMCs or T cells enriched from blood (not recorded which). This chain uses TRBV18 with TRBJ2-6; TRBD1 aligns across 9 bases. CDR3 loop: CASSPPRTGDISGANVLTF. DNA of the CDR3: TGTGCCAGCTCACCACCCCGGACAGGGGACATCTCTGGGGCCAACGTCCTGACTTTC.